The clone carrying this T cell receptor beta chain appeared a few times. The target antigen is unknown. TCRdb reanalysed the 5' RACE reads using MiXCR and keeps one entry per CDR3 protein. The repertoire holds around 11,000 distinct CDR3 sequences, with about 50% as singletons. This CDR3 comprises 14 residues. Losses at the gene ends were 1 base for V and 4 bases for J; bases not matched to a gene: 5. Germline lookup yields CDR1 DFQATT and CDR2 SNEGSKA (reference sequence). General study findings and limits: Tumor-infiltrating Treg TCR alpha and beta sequences overlapped most with tumor naive CD4+ T cells, then blood naive.

The rearrangement uses TRBV20-1 and TRBJ2-3, with TRBD2 matching over 7 bases. The clonotype comes from a female donor with breast cancer. Sequences were obtained from tumor-infiltrating naive CD4+ T cells sorted from the breast tumor. The subset: naive CD4+ T cells, CD4+CD45RA+CD25-. The CDR3, as DNA: TGCAGTGCTAGAGGGCGGGAGTGGGCAGATACGCAGTATTTT. Protein sequence: CSARGREWADTQYF.